This T cell receptor (beta chain) was observed in a study of T-cell reconstitution after alpha-beta-depleted transplantation in children. The CDR3 runs 16 residues. The germline V gene has CDR1 DFQATT and CDR2 SNEGSKA (reference sequence). The TCRbeta library was prepared with unique molecular identifiers. Each CDR3 protein gets one entry after TCRdb re-called the PCR reads with MiXCR. This sample yields fewer than 150,000 distinct CDR3 sequences, of which more than 9.5% are seen a single time; approximately 25% belongs to the top ten. A note on this clonotype: The junction departs from the called germline gene at one end, perhaps through a read error.

The starting material was PBMCs, mostly from graft donor cells, obtained 180 days after TCRalphabeta/CD19-depleted stem cell transplant. This TCR derives from a girl under three years old who had a stem cell transplant for combined immunodeficiency, so the T cells may come from the graft donor. V is TRBV20-1 and J is TRBJ2-7, with D perhaps being TRBD1 or TRBD2 (6 bases each). The CDR3 DNA follows: TGCAGTGCTAGACAGAAGGGGGGCCAGAGCTCCTACGAGCACTACTTC. Its translation: CSARQKGGQSSYEHYF.